The 3 T cell receptor beta chains given below trace back to one sample, sequenced in a study of neurological immune-mediated disorders. TCRdb called the 5' RACE reads again in MiXCR, with one record for every CDR3 protein. The repertoire holds approximately 30,000 distinct CDR3 sequences, with approximately 12% as singletons. Time point of the sample: technical triplicate 2. The sample consisted of CD4+ T cells from blood. These receptors were taken from a female donor with HTLV-1-associated myelopathy (HAM/TSP).

There are many counts of this clonotype. This chain links TRBV5-1 with TRBJ1-2; D remains ambiguous. Trimming took off 7 bases at V and 2 bases at J, with 15 bases between the two ends. This CDR3 spans 14 amino acids. Germline CDR1 is SGHRS and CDR2 is YFSETQ. The CDR3 DNA is TGCGCCAGCCGGGCGGGTTACCGAAACTATGGCTACACCTTC. Its translation is CASRAGYRNYGYTF. Based on the CDR3 plus reference TRBV5-1 and TRBJ1-2, the full variable domain is KAGVTQTPRYLIKTRGQQVTLSCSPISGHRSVSWYQQTPGQGLQFLFEYFSETQRNKGNFPGRFSGRQFSNSRSEMNVSTLELGDSALYLCASRAGYRNYGYTFGSGTRLTVV.

V gene TRBV24-1 combines with J gene TRBJ2-7, with a possible D match to TRBD1 (6 bases). CDR1 KGHDR and CDR2 SFDVKD come from the germline V gene. V was trimmed by 3 bases and J by 4 bases, leaving 15 bases between them. The CDR3 has 15 amino acids. This chain's CDR3 is CATSDTLTGVYEQYF. CDR3 coding DNA: TGTGCCACCAGTGATACCCTGACAGGTGTTTACGAGCAGTACTTC.

There are many counts of this clonotype. CDR3 in amino acids: CASGTISTDTQYF. CDR3 nucleotides: TGTGCCAGCGGGACAATCAGCACAGATACGCAGTATTTT. The rearrangement links TRBV2 to TRBJ2-3; D possibly corresponds to TRBD1 (6 bases). With 8 bases removed from V and 0 bases from J, the gap between germline ends came to 9 bases. This CDR3 contains 13 residues. CDR1 is SNHLY, CDR2 FYNNEI, per germline.